This T cell receptor beta chain was found in a study of human T cells and chemical hapten exposure. The wider study: All through the approximately 24-week study, the scalp of each patient received diphenylcyclopropenone doses weekly.

This clonotype was observed at least ten times. Its specificity is not known. Regarding the study as a whole: Relative to controls, expanded TCRs formed significantly more large CDR3 similarity clusters.

Attachment of unique molecular identifiers to individual cDNA molecules was performed in the library. MiXCR, applied by TCRdb to the RACE reads, yields one record per CDR3 protein. The sample yields about 360,000 distinct CDR3 sequences, around 7% seen once. Germline V gene sequence: CDR1 MNHNY, CDR2 SVGAGI (reference sequence). V was clipped by 2 bases and J by 6 bases, with 13 bases between them. The CDR3 loop spans 14 amino acids. Stated time point: patch test 1, 2 weeks after DPC sensitization. Treatment given: therapeutic diphenylcyclopropenone sensitization with weekly scalp DPC. The study extracted total RNA from unfractionated whole blood.

Sequencing was performed on whole blood, taken in connection with sensitization to the hapten diphenylcyclopropenone (DPC). The source is a woman between 18 and 29 years old with alopecia areata. Some clones in this sample may be carry-over from other donors' samples. The V gene is TRBV6-6, the J gene TRBJ2-5; D not certain. CDR3 sequence: CASSYPTAPQTQYF. CDR3 in DNA: TGTGCCAGCAGTTACCCCACCGCTCCACAGACCCAGTACTTC.